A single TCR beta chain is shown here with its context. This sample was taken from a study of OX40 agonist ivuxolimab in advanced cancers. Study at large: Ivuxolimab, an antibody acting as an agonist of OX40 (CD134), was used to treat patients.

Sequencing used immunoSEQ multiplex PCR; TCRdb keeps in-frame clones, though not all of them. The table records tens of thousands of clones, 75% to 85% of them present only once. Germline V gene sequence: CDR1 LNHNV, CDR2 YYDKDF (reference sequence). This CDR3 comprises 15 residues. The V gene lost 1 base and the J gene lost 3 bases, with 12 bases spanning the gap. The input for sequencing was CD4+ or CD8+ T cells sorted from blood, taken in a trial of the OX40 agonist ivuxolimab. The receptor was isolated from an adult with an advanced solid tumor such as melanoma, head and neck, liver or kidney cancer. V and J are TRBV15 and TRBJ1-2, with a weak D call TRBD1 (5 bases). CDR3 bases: TGTGCCACCAGCAGAGGGCGGGGGAGGGACTATGGCTACACCTTC. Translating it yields CATSRGRGRDYGYTF.